This TCR beta chain was profiled in a study of cytomegalovirus exposure and HLA in healthy donors. Across the whole study: In an early release, HLA-typed donors contributed some 82 million unique TCR sequences. Out of 398 genotyped donors, about 81% belonged to the Caucasian-associated ancestry cluster.

The study sampled nominally healthy donors, though unrecorded immune exposures were likely. Germline CDR1 and CDR2: PRHDT and FYEKMQ (reference sequence). The CDR3 has 16 residues. V was clipped by 2 bases and J by 3 bases; unmatched bases: 7. PCR amplification relied on 60 Vbeta primers (plus 13 Jbeta primers). Measured with immunoSEQ multiplex PCR; TCRdb has only the in-frame clones, and not every one. The table has 100,000 to 150,000 clones, around 73% seen once. Sequenced material: PBMCs. The receptor was isolated from a woman aged 40 to 50 in good health and CMV-seropositive. This chain links TRBV13 with TRBJ1-1, with TRBD1 matching over 9 bases. The CDR3 bases are TGTGCCAGCAGCTTATGGTCCGACAGGGGGTACACTGAAGCTTTCTTT. Amino acid sequence: CASSLWSDRGYTEAFF.